This TCR beta chain was profiled in a study of STAT5B mutations in CD4+ large granular lymphocyte leukemia. Overall study context: The CDR3 'QG' motif was associated with a particular HLA allele among healthy donors.

This was a survey-level run. Per the study methods: Productive clonotypes were detectable down to 2.59 x 10-5 frequency. Generated by immunoSEQ multiplex PCR, the TCRdb table keeps only in-frame clones and is missing some. V, J and clone size were drawn from that table, and D and trimming were deduced from the DNA. The sample includes approximately 40,000 clones, roughly 84% seen only once; the top ten take 0.35%. The sample was CD4+ T cells from blood buffy coats. The TCR sequence derives from a human donor in good health.

The CDR3, as DNA: TGCGCCAGCAGCTTAATCCAGGGGCGGTTGGAGACCCAGTACTTC. It is translated as CASSLIQGRLETQYF. The chain uses TRBV5-1 and TRBJ2-5; D is perhaps TRBD1 (6 bases). Germline CDR1 is SGHRS and CDR2 is YFSETQ. The CDR3 loop spans 15 amino acids. The germline V and J ends were trimmed by 2 bases and 5 bases, with 16 bases remaining between them.